Listed below are T cell receptor beta chains from one sample, sequenced in a study of T-cell reconstitution after alpha-beta-depleted transplantation in children. MiXCR was run by TCRdb on the PCR reads, yielding one entry per CDR3 protein. The sample lists roughly 170,000 distinct CDR3 sequences; around 7% were seen once. Material: PBMCs from the stem cell graft donor, obtained from the stem cell graft. These receptors originate from a human donor who donated a stem cell graft to a child with Wiskott-Aldrich syndrome. The CDR3 runs from the conserved cysteine through the conserved F or W. D genes are given only for firm matches. Expanded clones are given a class, and other clones once, few, many or no size at all.

>-|TRBV27|TRBD1|TRBJ1-2
TGTGCCAGCAGTTTATCGGAAGGGGACAGGGGAGTCTATGGCTACACCTTC
CASSLSEGDRGVYGYTF
>many|TRBV12-3/TRBV12-4|TRBD2|TRBJ2-7
TGTGCCAGCAGCTCAGGGACTAGCGGGCGCCTCTCCTACGAGCAGTACTTC
CASSSGTSGRLSYEQYF
>many|TRBV12-3/TRBV12-4|-|TRBJ2-7
TGTGCCAGCAGTTTCGGTTCGGAGCAGTACTTC
CASSFGSEQYF
>many|TRBV5-1|-|TRBJ2-5
TGCGCCAGCAGCTTGGCGGGGTCTCCTCAAGAGACCCAGTACTTC
CASSLAGSPQETQYF
>many|TRBV3-1|-|TRBJ2-1
TGTGCCAGCAAAACAGCAGATTACAATGAGCAGTTCTTC
CASKTADYNEQFF
>many|TRBV4-3|-|TRBJ2-1
TGCGCCAGCAGCCAAGAAGGCGGCTCCTACAATGAGCAGTTCTTC
CASSQEGGSYNEQFF
>-|TRBV12-3/TRBV12-4|-|TRBJ2-7
TGTGCCAGCAGTTTACTAGCGACTACCTACAATGAGCAGTACTTC
CASSLLATTYNEQYF
>-|TRBV6-5|TRBD2|TRBJ2-2
TGTGCCAGCAGTTACTCGACGGGGGGGCAAGGCGGGGAGCTGTTTTTT
CASSYSTGGQGGELFF
>many|TRBV20-1|-|TRBJ2-6
TGCAGTGCCCCGCCAGACTCTGGGGCCAACGTCCTGACTTTC
CSAPPDSGANVLTF
>many|TRBV30|TRBD1|TRBJ1-1
TGTGCCTGGAGGACAGGGTTGAACACTGAAGCTTTCTTT
CAWRTGLNTEAFF
>-|TRBV6-2/TRBV6-3|-|TRBJ2-2
TGTGCCAGTCCCCGCGGGGCCGGGGAGCTGTTTTTT
CASPRGAGELFF
>many|TRBV28|-|TRBJ2-1
TGTGCCAGCAGTACCCTAGTGACAGTGAGTGAGCAGTTCTTC
CASSTLVTVSEQFF
>many|TRBV5-1|TRBD1|TRBJ2-3
TGCGCCAGCAGCTTGGAACAGGGGGCAACAGATACGCAGTATTTT
CASSLEQGATDTQYF
>many|TRBV6-1|TRBD2|TRBJ2-5
TGTGCCAGCAGTGGGGGACTAGTACGAGAGACCCAGTACTTC
CASSGGLVRETQYF
>many|TRBV12-3/TRBV12-4|-|TRBJ2-1
TGTGCCAGCAGTTTCAACAGGATCGATGAGCAGTTCTTC
CASSFNRIDEQFF
>many|TRBV20-1|TRBD2|TRBJ2-1
TGCAGTGGAGCGGGGTACAATGAGCAGTTCTTC
CSGAGYNEQFF
>few|TRBV29-1|-|TRBJ1-2
TGCAGCGTTGTAGCAAACTATGGCTACACCTTC
CSVVANYGYTF
>many|TRBV25-1|-|TRBJ1-4
TGTGCCAGCAGTGAATTTGGGACGGAGAATGAAAAACTGTTTTTT
CASSEFGTENEKLFF
>many|TRBV7-6|-|TRBJ2-7
TGTGCCAGCAGCCCCCGGTGGGGGAGAACCTACGAGCAGTACTTC
CASSPRWGRTYEQYF
>many|TRBV20-1|-|TRBJ2-1
TGCAGTGCCGAGGCCTATGGCAGGGCCAATGAGCAGTTCTTC
CSAEAYGRANEQFF
>few|TRBV3-1|-|TRBJ1-1
TGTGCCAGCAGCCACACCAGGGGAAGGTCTGAAGCTTTCTTT
CASSHTRGRSEAFF
>many|TRBV5-1|TRBD1|TRBJ1-2
TGCGCCAGCAGCTCGCGGACAGGGGGTTATGGCTACACCTTC
CASSSRTGGYGYTF
>-|TRBV20-1|TRBD1|TRBJ1-1
TGCAGTGCTATGGACAGGGGAGAAACTGAAGCTTTCTTT
CSAMDRGETEAFF
>-|TRBV5-1|-|TRBJ2-7
TGCGCCAGCAGCTTGGCTCAGGCCGTTTCCGAGCAGTACTTC
CASSLAQAVSEQYF
>many|TRBV5-5|-|TRBJ1-1
TGTGCCAGCCGTCGGTTGAACACTGAAGCTTTCTTT
CASRRLNTEAFF
>few|TRBV29-1|-|TRBJ2-3
TGCAGCGTTGTAACGTCTCGGGCAACGATCACAGATACGCAGTATTTT
CSVVTSRATITDTQYF
>many|TRBV4-1|-|TRBJ2-3
TGCGCCAGCAGCCAATTCCCCACAGATACGCAGTATTTT
CASSQFPTDTQYF
>-|TRBV11-2|-|TRBJ2-2
TGTGCCAGCAGCCGCAGAGGTAGTGGCACCGGGGAGCTGTTTTTT
CASSRRGSGTGELFF
>many|TRBV20-1|-|TRBJ1-1
TGCAGTGCCCCTCGGCCCGCGGACACTGAAGCTTTCTTT
CSAPRPADTEAFF
>many|TRBV20-1|-|TRBJ2-1
TGCAGTGGAGCCTATCGGGGCAATGAGCAGTTCTTC
CSGAYRGNEQFF
>many|TRBV20-1|-|TRBJ2-1
TGCAGTGCTAGAGAAGGAGCGAGCTCCTACAATGAGCAGTTCTTC
CSAREGASSYNEQFF
>many|TRBV12-3/TRBV12-4|-|TRBJ2-3
TGTGCCAGCAGTTTAATACCAGGGTCAGATACGCAGTATTTT
CASSLIPGSDTQYF
>many|TRBV5-1|-|TRBJ1-1
TGCGCCAGCAGCCTGGAGCCAAACACTGAAGCTTTCTTT
CASSLEPNTEAFF
>few|TRBV5-1|-|TRBJ2-1
TGCGCCAGCAGCTTGGAGGGACTCACTCCTGGGCAGTTCTTC
CASSLEGLTPGQFF
>many|TRBV5-1|TRBD2|TRBJ2-7
TGCGCCAGCAGCTTGGCGCTAGCGGGAGCTGAGCAGTACTTC
CASSLALAGAEQYF
>many|TRBV20-1|-|TRBJ2-4
TGCAGTGCGGAGGGACTGACCGGCTTAGCCAAAAACATTCAGTACTTC
CSAEGLTGLAKNIQYF
>many|TRBV20-1|-|TRBJ2-1
TGCAGTGCTAGAGACCAACTTAATGAGCAGTTCTTC
CSARDQLNEQFF
>few|TRBV27|-|TRBJ2-2
TGTGCCAGCAGTGCAGCCGGGGAGCTGTTTTTT
CASSAAGELFF
>many|TRBV12-3/TRBV12-4|-|TRBJ2-3
TGTGCCAGCAGTTTAGGGGGGCCTAGCACAGATACGCAGTATTTT
CASSLGGPSTDTQYF
>many|TRBV30|-|TRBJ2-7
TGTGCCTGGAGGGAGTCACTCGCCCCCTACGAGCAGTACTTC
CAWRESLAPYEQYF
>few|TRBV20-1|-|TRBJ1-1
TGCAGTGTCACTCGGACAAACACTGAAGCTTTCTTT
CSVTRTNTEAFF
>many|TRBV4-3|-|TRBJ2-2
TGCGCCAGCAGCCAAGATTCCCTACAGATCGCGAACACCGGGGAGCTGTTTTTT
CASSQDSLQIANTGELFF
>once|TRBV7-8|-|TRBJ1-1
TGTGCCAGCAGCTTAGGGGGGGATTGGACCGAAGCTTTCTTT
CASSLGGDWTEAFF
>many|TRBV27|TRBD2|TRBJ2-1
TGTGCCAGCAGTTTATTTTCGGCCCTCGGCCCTAGCGGTCCTGGGTTCTTC
CASSLFSALGPSGPGFF
>many|TRBV20-1|-|TRBJ1-5
TGCAGTGCTCGAGGGGGTCAGCCCCAGCATTTT
CSARGGQPQHF
>few|TRBV6-5|-|TRBJ1-5
TGTGCCAGCAGTTACGACAGTCACAATCAGCCCCAGCATTTT
CASSYDSHNQPQHF
>many|TRBV20-1|TRBD2|TRBJ2-7
TGCAGTGCCGCTAATCAGCGGGGGTCTAACGAGCAGTACTTC
CSAANQRGSNEQYF
>few|TRBV21-1|-|TRBJ1-4
TGTGCCAGCAGCAAAGCGACAGGGAGGCGCGAAAAACTGTTTTTT
CASSKATGRREKLFF
>many|TRBV4-1|TRBD1|TRBJ1-3
TGCGCCAGCAGCCAAGATTGGACAGGGAGCTTAGGAAACACCATATATTTT
CASSQDWTGSLGNTIYF
>many|TRBV29-1|TRBD1|TRBJ2-6
TGCAGCGTTGAGACGGGGGCAGGGGGCTATGCCGCTGGGGCCAACGTCCTGACTTTC
CSVETGAGGYAAGANVLTF
>many|TRBV6-5|TRBD1|TRBJ1-5
TGTGCCAGCAGTTACGACAGGGAGGGTCAGCCCCAGCATTTT
CASSYDREGQPQHF
>-|TRBV4-1|TRBD1|TRBJ2-2
TGCGCCAGCAGCCAGCAATCCGGGACAGGGCCAAGGGGGGAGCTGTTTTTT
CASSQQSGTGPRGELFF